This section outlines one T cell receptor beta chain sequence together with its context. No antigen is known for it. At one boundary the junction diverges from the germline segment, which might be a read error. Germline V gene data show CDR1 as SGHVS and CDR2 as FQNEAQ. The CDR3 is made up of 14 amino acids. The data originate from a study of shared clonotypes between healthy human individuals. Findings of the study overall: Represented genetic and exposure-history diversity was restricted by having few donors. Shared clonotypes: roughly 4.7% naive CD4, roughly 3.8% naive CD8, under 2.5% memory CD4, about 0.41% memory CD8.

The study ran the assay at deep level. Measured with immunoSEQ multiplex PCR; TCRdb has only the in-frame clones, and not every one. Altogether around 700,000 clones are present, approximately 79% being singletons, with the ten largest covering less than 2%. The chain has TRBV7-8 and TRBJ2-3, with no clear D. Sequenced material: memory CD4+ T cells sorted from blood. Documented subset: CD45RA-negative fraction. The receptor was derived from a woman in her twenties or thirties in good health. As DNA, the CDR3 is TGTTCCAGTGGGCAGATGACTAGCACAGATACGCAGTATTTT. Translating gives CSSGQMTSTDTQYF.